These 20 T cell receptor beta chains came from one sample sequenced in a study of T cells in Graves' hyperthyroidism and ophthalmopathy. Amplified TCR beta CDR3 regions derived from RNA transcripts. Carried out on the TCR CDR3, a first-round RT-PCR used the HTBI primer set. MiXCR, run by TCRdb on the multiplex PCR reads, gives a single entry per CDR3 protein. Seen here are 90,000 to 120,000 distinct CDR3 sequences, approximately 16% observed once, and the top ten hold 42%. Sequenced sample: blood. Receptor source: a woman aged 45-65 years with Graves' hyperthyroidism.

This clonotype has at least ten counts. This chain links TRBV28 with TRBJ1-1; D perhaps matches TRBD1 (5 bases). Trimming cost V 6 bases and J 0 bases, with 17 bases left between them. Looked up from germline, CDR1 is MDHEN and CDR2 is SYDVKM. The CDR3 covers 16 residues. The CDR3 sequence is CASRTRKRDLNTEAFF. The CDR3 DNA reads TGTGCCAGCAGAACCCGAAAAAGGGACCTGAACACTGAAGCTTTCTTT.

V usage is TRBV5-4 and J usage is TRBJ1-2; 9 bases are a match to TRBD1. V dropped 4 bases and J dropped 0; count of bases not matched to a gene: 4. Germline CDR1 SGHNT, CDR2 YYREEE (reference sequence). This CDR3 is 15 amino acids long. CDR3 residues: CASSRDRATNYGYTF. In DNA form, the CDR3 reads TGTGCCAGCAGCCGGGACAGGGCAACTAACTATGGCTACACCTTC. The whole variable domain, remainder taken from reference TRBV5-4 and TRBJ1-2, is ETGVTQSPTHLIKTRGQQVTLRCSSQSGHNTVSWYQQALGQGPQFIFQYYREEENGRGNFPPRFSGLQFPNYSSELNVNALELDDSALYLCASSRDRATNYGYTFGSGTRLTVV.

This clonotype was recorded at least ten times. The chain couples TRBV2 to TRBJ2-6; D gene unclear. This CDR3 spans 15 amino acids. Germline-derived CDR1 and CDR2 are SNHLY and FYNNEI. Trimming removed 3 bases at V and 3 bases at J, with 9 bases between. The CDR3 DNA sequence: TGTGCCAGCAGTGAGGAAGGCCGTGGGGCCAACGTCCTGACTTTC. Its protein is CASSEEGRGANVLTF.

This clonotype was recorded many times. CDR3 region: CSASWGRQPQHF. The CDR3 region has the DNA TGCAGTGCTAGCTGGGGACGTCAGCCCCAGCATTTT. V usage is TRBV20-1 and J usage is TRBJ1-5; D may be TRBD1 (5 bases). Trimming removed 3 bases from V and 6 bases from J, with 9 bases in between. CDR1 and CDR2 from the germline V gene are DFQATT and SNEGSKA (reference sequence). This CDR3 comprises 12 residues.

Ten or more counts support this clonotype. The chain couples TRBV3-1 to TRBJ1-1; no firm D call. V lost 1 base and J lost 7, with 7 bases in between. In germline, CDR1 is LGHDT, CDR2 YNNKEL (reference sequence). The CDR3 contains 12 residues. CDR3 sequence: CASSQGPLEAFF. The CDR3 DNA sequence: TGTGCCAGCAGCCAAGGGCCGCTTGAAGCTTTCTTT.

This clonotype was counted many times. The chain's CDR3 is CASSTRGAGVDNEQFF. CDR3 DNA sequence: TGTGCCAGCAGCACTCGGGGAGCGGGAGTCGACAATGAGCAGTTCTTC. The chain uses TRBV3-1 and TRBJ2-1; the match to TRBD2 covers 8 bases. V dropped 5 bases and J dropped 5; count of bases not matched to a gene: 11. Germline V gene lookup returns CDR1 LGHDT and CDR2 YNNKEL (reference sequence). The CDR3 is made up of 16 amino acids.

This clonotype has a count of ten or more. The chain is built from TRBV24-1 and TRBJ1-2, with 9 bases matching TRBD1. The germline CDR1 and CDR2 sequences are KGHDR and SFDVKD. The CDR3 extends over 16 amino acids. V was clipped by 4 bases and J by 4 bases; unmatched bases: 9. The CDR3 sequence: CATSDSDRGRAYGYTF. The CDR3 nucleotides read TGTGCCACCAGTGACTCGGACAGGGGACGTGCCTATGGCTACACCTTC.

The chain uses TRBV20-1 and TRBJ2-5; D is unclear. Between the trimmed V and J ends, which lost 6 bases and 4 bases, there was a span of 15 bases. Germline V CDR1 and CDR2: DFQATT, SNEGSKA (reference sequence). This CDR3 is built from 13 residues. The CDR3 loop is CSAGFSPAETQYF. The CDR3 coding sequence is TGCAGTGCCGGTTTCAGTCCGGCAGAGACCCAGTACTTC.

This clonotype was observed at least ten times. This sequence joins TRBV20-1 and TRBJ2-3; possibly TRBD1 for D (6 bases). CDR3 length: 17 amino acids. Trimming took 0 bases from V and 2 from J, leaving 18 bases between them. CDR1 is DFQATT, CDR2 SNEGSKA, per germline (reference sequence). CDR3 in DNA: TGCAGTGCTAGAGACCCCACAGGGAACACACACACAGATACGCAGTATTTT. This sequence encodes CSARDPTGNTHTDTQYF.

This clonotype was seen many times. This chain links TRBV5-1 with TRBJ2-5, with D perhaps TRBD1 or TRBD2 (6 bases each). The CDR3 has 16 residues. Germline V lookup: CDR1 SGHRS, CDR2 YFSETQ. The germline V and J ends were trimmed by 9 bases and 2 bases, with 23 bases remaining between them. Here the CDR3 reads CATEVGHGSGQETQYF. CDR3 sequence (DNA): TGCGCCACGGAGGTGGGACACGGTAGCGGACAAGAGACCCAGTACTTC.

This clonotype was seen ten or more times. V usage is TRBV7-9 and J usage is TRBJ1-2, with 9 nucleotides matching TRBD1. Germline loops: CDR1 SEHNR, CDR2 FQNEAQ (reference sequence). This CDR3 spans 13 amino acids. Trimming removed 5 bases from V and 6 bases from J; junction bases left unmatched: 4. CDR3 bases: TGTGCCAGCAGCCGGACAGGGGCCGATGGCTACACCTTC. Translation gives CASSRTGADGYTF.

This clonotype was counted at least ten times. The chain couples TRBV5-4 to TRBJ1-1, with a possible D match to TRBD1 (6 bases). CDR1 and CDR2 from the germline V gene are SGHNT and YYREEE (reference sequence). Trimming pared 4 bases from V and 3 bases from J, leaving 16 bases between. The CDR3 is 15 residues long. The CDR3: CASSQDSRRYTEAFF. The CDR3 DNA sequence: TGTGCCAGCAGCCAGGACAGCCGGCGGTACACTGAAGCTTTCTTT. Filled out from reference TRBV5-4 and TRBJ1-1, the complete variable domain reads ETGVTQSPTHLIKTRGQQVTLRCSSQSGHNTVSWYQQALGQGPQFIFQYYREEENGRGNFPPRFSGLQFPNYSSELNVNALELDDSALYLCASSQDSRRYTEAFFGQGTRLTVV.

This clonotype was picked up a small number of times. The rearrangement links TRBV29-1 to TRBJ1-1, with D tentatively TRBD1 (6 bases). Trimming took off 4 bases at V and 4 bases at J, with 22 bases between the two ends. The CDR3 loop spans 16 amino acids. Germline CDR1 and CDR2: SQVTM and ANQGSEA. The chain's CDR3 is CSVGEGSWGRGTEAFF. In DNA form, the CDR3 reads TGCAGCGTTGGTGAGGGTTCCTGGGGGCGCGGCACTGAAGCTTTCTTT.

This chain uses TRBV20-1 with TRBJ2-1, with 15 bases aligning to TRBD2. Germline CDR1 DFQATT, CDR2 SNEGSKA (reference sequence). Trimming cost V 6 bases and J 8 bases; bases outside gene matches: 14. There are 17 residues in the CDR3. The chain's CDR3 is CSAPGTGTSGRPDEQFF. The CDR3 DNA reads TGCAGTGCCCCCGGGACCGGGACTAGCGGGAGGCCAGATGAGCAGTTCTTC.

This clonotype was counted between two and nine times. The rearrangement links TRBV29-1 to TRBJ2-1; D is ambiguous. The CDR3 runs 12 residues. V shed 6 bases and J shed 7 bases, with 13 bases lying between them. Germline V gene data show CDR1 as SQVTM and CDR2 as ANQGSEA. Here the CDR3 reads CSVVGAPNEQFF. Written as DNA, the CDR3 is TGCAGCGTCGTTGGAGCCCCGAATGAGCAGTTCTTC.

The chain joins TRBV5-5 to TRBJ1-1; D ambiguous. Trimming cost V 4 bases and J 8 bases, with 12 bases left between them. Germline V gives CDR1 SGHKS, CDR2 YYEKEE (reference sequence). The CDR3 covers 12 residues. CDR3 sequence (DNA): TGTGCCAGCAGCCTGGCCAATCGCGAAGCTTTCTTT. Translation gives CASSLANREAFF.

This clonotype showed up many times. This chain links TRBV6-1 with TRBJ2-7; TRBD1 matches 7 bases. CDR1 is MNHNS, CDR2 SASEGT, per germline. There are 14 residues in the CDR3. V lost 5 bases to trimming and J lost 3 bases; unmatched junction nucleotides: 7. This chain's CDR3 is CASSLTTGFYEQYF. CDR3 sequence (DNA): TGTGCCAGCAGTCTGACGACAGGGTTCTACGAGCAGTACTTC.

There are many counts of this clonotype. This rearrangement joins TRBV5-6 to TRBJ1-1; D uncertain. The CDR3 spans 11 residues. Germline V gene data show CDR1 as SGHDT and CDR2 as YYEEEE. Trimming stripped 3 bases from V and 8 bases from J, with 8 bases between. The CDR3 region has the DNA TGTGCCAGCAGCTCCCAGGTGGAAGCTTTCTTT. This gives the protein CASSSQVEAFF.

The chain uses TRBV28 and TRBJ2-6; D gene unclear. The CDR3 totals 15 residues. Trimming stripped 5 bases from V and 1 base from J, with 9 bases between. CDR1 is MDHEN, CDR2 SYDVKM, per germline. In DNA, the CDR3 is TGTGCCAGCAGTCCCCCAGATTCTGGGGCCAACGTCCTGACTTTC. Encoded protein: CASSPPDSGANVLTF.

This clonotype came up many times. The genes are TRBV20-1 and TRBJ1-1, with TRBD1 identical over 12 bases. The germline CDR1 and CDR2 sequences are DFQATT and SNEGSKA (reference sequence). This CDR3 has 15 residues. With 6 bases clipped from V and 5 bases from J, the junction kept 10 bases outside the gene matches. This chain's CDR3 is CSATGTGGLGTEAFF. CDR3 in DNA: TGCAGTGCAACCGGGACAGGGGGCCTGGGAACTGAAGCTTTCTTT.